The 15 T cell receptor beta chains below come from one sample, sequenced in a study of blood T cell repertoires in COVID-19. Some clones are missing from TCRdb's copy, which holds only in-frame ones; the method was immunoSEQ multiplex PCR. The table lists some 180,000 clones, about 88% of them singletons. Input material: peripheral blood. The receptors were gathered from a man in his forties or fifties with COVID-19, enrolled during active disease.

The V call is TRBV24-1, the J call TRBJ2-7; TRBD1 is a possible D gene (6 bases). The germline gives CDR1 KGHDR, CDR2 SFDVKD. V gave up 8 bases and J gave up 0 bases, with 10 bases separating them. The CDR3 extends over 13 amino acids. This CDR3 reads CATKRQASYEQYF. The CDR3 region has the DNA TGTGCCACCAAGCGACAGGCCTCCTACGAGCAGTACTTC.

The genes are TRBV6-5 and TRBJ1-1; no clear D. CDR3 length equals 13 residues. Germline CDR1 MNHEY, CDR2 SVGAGI. V lost 6 bases, J lost 4 bases, and 12 bases lay in between. This chain's CDR3 is CASRRGRTTEAFF. The DNA for the CDR3 is TGTGCCAGCAGGCGGGGTAGAACCACTGAAGCTTTCTTT.

The chain joins TRBV19 to TRBJ2-2, with D maybe TRBD1 (5 bases). This CDR3 has 12 residues. Germline lookup yields CDR1 LNHDA and CDR2 SQIVND (reference sequence). Between the trimmed V and J ends, which lost 5 bases and 7 bases, there was a span of 8 bases. The CDR3 sequence: CASSGRVGELFF. The CDR3 nucleotides are TGTGCCAGTAGTGGCAGGGTCGGGGAGCTGTTTTTT.

This rearrangement joins TRBV7-9 to TRBJ2-5, with 7 bases matching TRBD1. CDR1 and CDR2 from the germline V gene are SEHNR and FQNEAQ (reference sequence). The CDR3 contains 15 residues. Trimming removed 4 bases from V and 4 bases from J; junction bases left unmatched: 9. CDR3 protein: CASSSLRQGPETQYF. CDR3 sequence (DNA): TGTGCCAGCAGCTCATTAAGACAGGGTCCAGAGACCCAGTACTTC.

This chain links TRBV7-9 with TRBJ2-1; 11 bases line up with TRBD2. Unmatched junction bases numbered 6, after V lost 5 bases and J lost 0 bases. Germline-derived CDR1 and CDR2 are SEHNR and FQNEAQ (reference sequence). The CDR3 has 17 amino acids. The CDR3 DNA sequence: TGTGCCAGCAGCCGTAGCGGGAGGGCTTTCTCCTACAATGAGCAGTTCTTC. This sequence encodes CASSRSGRAFSYNEQFF.

The V gene is TRBV9, the J gene TRBJ2-2; 10 bases are shared with TRBD2. Trimming took 0 bases from V and 0 from J; bases not matched to a gene: 5. In germline, CDR1 is SGDLS, CDR2 YYNGEE. The CDR3 loop spans 18 amino acids. The CDR3 spells CASSVGLAGTTNTGELFF. The DNA of the CDR3 is TGTGCCAGCAGCGTAGGACTAGCGGGCACCACGAACACCGGGGAGCTGTTTTTT.

For this clone: The same CDR3 can be traced to other DNA sequences in this sample. The chain combines TRBV30 with TRBJ2-3, with D maybe TRBD2 (5 bases). Germline V gene lookup returns CDR1 GTSNPN and CDR2 SVGIG (reference sequence). The CDR3 extends over 12 amino acids. The V gene lost 4 bases and the J gene lost 2 bases, with 7 bases spanning the gap. The CDR3 protein is CAWTGSTDTQYF. The DNA for the CDR3 is TGTGCCTGGACGGGATCCACAGATACGCAGTATTTT.

The genes are TRBV2 and TRBJ2-2, with D tentatively TRBD1 (6 bases). In germline, CDR1 is SNHLY, CDR2 FYNNEI. The CDR3 is made up of 15 amino acids. Between the trimmed V and J ends, which lost 6 bases and 6 bases, there was a span of 17 bases. The CDR3 is CASSEQGISSGELFF. The CDR3 region has the DNA TGTGCCAGCAGCGAACAGGGAATTTCGTCCGGGGAGCTGTTTTTT.

This sequence joins TRBV3-1 (or the pseudogene TRBV3-2) and TRBJ2-7, with 12 positions matching TRBD2. The germline V gene encodes CDR1 LGHDT and CDR2 YNNKEL (reference sequence). V lost 3 bases and J lost 5; bases outside the gene matches: 5. This CDR3 is 15 amino acids long. CDR3 coding DNA: TGTGCCAGCAGCCAGCTAGCGGGAGGGCCCGACGAGCAGTACTTC. This codes for CASSQLAGGPDEQYF.

The rearrangement uses TRBV19 and TRBJ2-1; 8 nucleotides align to TRBD2. The ends lost 7 bases at V and 4 bases at J; junction bases unmatched: 6. Germline-derived CDR1 and CDR2 are LNHDA and SQIVND (reference sequence). The CDR3 runs to 14 residues. The CDR3: CASKSGGGYNEQFF. The CDR3 region has the DNA TGTGCCAGTAAGAGCGGGGGCGGGTACAATGAGCAGTTCTTC. Filled out from reference TRBV19 and TRBJ2-1, the complete variable domain reads DGGITQSPKYLFRKEGQNVTLSCEQNLNHDAMYWYRQDPGQGLRLIYYSQIVNDFQKGDIAEGYSVSREKKESFPLTVTSAQKNPTAFYLCASKSGGGYNEQFFGPGTRLTVL.

The chain employs TRBV7-8 and TRBJ2-7; the D gene is possibly TRBD1 (5 bases). CDR1 is SGHVS and CDR2 is FQNEAQ in the germline V gene. V lost 6 bases and J lost 0, with 15 bases in between. The CDR3 loop spans 15 amino acids. CDR3 DNA sequence: TGTGCCAGCAGGAAGGACACCTTGAGCTCCTACGAGCAGTACTTC. It translates to CASRKDTLSSYEQYF. Full variable domain (missing parts from reference TRBV7-8 and TRBJ2-7): GAGVSQSPRYKVAKRGQDVALRCDPISGHVSLFWYQQALGQGPEFLTYFQNEAQLDKSGLPSDRFFAERPEGSVSTLKIQRTQQEDSAVYLCASRKDTLSSYEQYFGPGTRLTVT.

The genes are TRBV6-5 and TRBJ2-7, with 10 bases that match TRBD1. Trimming removed 6 bases from V and 0 bases from J; junction bases left unmatched: 2. The CDR3 consists of 14 residues. Germline V gene data show CDR1 as MNHEY and CDR2 as SVGAGI. CDR3 coding DNA: TGTGCCAGCAGGCGGACAGGGGGCTCCTACGAGCAGTACTTC. Translated, it gives CASRRTGGSYEQYF.

The chain links TRBV5-1 to TRBJ1-1, with D unclear. Germline V gene lookup returns CDR1 SGHRS and CDR2 YFSETQ. Trimming left V 1 base short and J 2 bases short, with 3 bases between. The CDR3 is 12 residues long. In DNA, the CDR3 is TGCGCCAGCAGCTTGTCTAACACTGAAGCTTTCTTT. It codes for CASSLSNTEAFF.

The gene calls are TRBV9 and TRBJ2-3, with 9 bases that match TRBD2. Germline assignment: CDR1 SGDLS and CDR2 YYNGEE. This CDR3 comprises 16 residues. With 2 bases clipped from V and 3 bases from J, the junction kept 7 bases outside the gene matches. The CDR3: CASSVLAGALTDTQYF. The CDR3 bases are TGTGCCAGCAGCGTGTTAGCGGGAGCATTGACAGATACGCAGTATTTT.

V and J are TRBV19 and TRBJ1-2; unclear D gene. Germline V gives CDR1 LNHDA, CDR2 SQIVND (reference sequence). The CDR3 covers 14 residues. V lost 5 bases, J lost 4 bases, and 14 bases lay in between. This CDR3 reads CASSFPGSTYGYTF. For the CDR3, the DNA is TGTGCCAGTAGTTTCCCCGGTAGCACCTATGGCTACACCTTC.